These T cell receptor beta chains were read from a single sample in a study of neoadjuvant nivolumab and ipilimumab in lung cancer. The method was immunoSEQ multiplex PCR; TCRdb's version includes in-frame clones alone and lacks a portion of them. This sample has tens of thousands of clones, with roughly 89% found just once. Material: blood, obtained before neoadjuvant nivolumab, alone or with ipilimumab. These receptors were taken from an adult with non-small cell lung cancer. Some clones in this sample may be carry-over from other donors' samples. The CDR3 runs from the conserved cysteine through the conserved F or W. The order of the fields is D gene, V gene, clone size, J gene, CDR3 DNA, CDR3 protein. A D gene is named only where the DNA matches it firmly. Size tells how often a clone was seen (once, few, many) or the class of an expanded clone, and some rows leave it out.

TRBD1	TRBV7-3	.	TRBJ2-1	TGTGCCAGCAGCTTCCAGGGGGCGCGTGGTGAGCAGTTCTTC	CASSFQGARGEQFF
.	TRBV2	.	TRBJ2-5	TGTGCCAGCAGTGACGGCCAGGGCGGGTGGGAGACCCAGTACTTC	CASSDGQGGWETQYF
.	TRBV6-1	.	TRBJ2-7	TGTGCCAGCAGTGAAGCGATCGGGCAGGGCGACTTC	CASSEAIGQGDF
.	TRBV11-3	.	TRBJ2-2	TGTGCCAGCAGCCTCGGGACAATCGGCACCGGGGAGCTGTTTTTT	CASSLGTIGTGELFF
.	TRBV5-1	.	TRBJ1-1	TGCGCCAGCAAGTTAGCCAGGGATAACACTGAAGCTTTCTTT	CASKLARDNTEAFF
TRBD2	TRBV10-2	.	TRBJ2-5	TGCGCCAGCAGACTAGCGGGAGAGGAGACCCAGTACTTC	CASRLAGEETQYF
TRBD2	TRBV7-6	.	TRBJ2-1	TGTGCCAGCAGCTTAGGAGTAGCGGGAGGGCCCTACAATGAGCAGTTCTTC	CASSLGVAGGPYNEQFF
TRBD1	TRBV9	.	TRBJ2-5	TGTGCCAGCAGCGTAGGGGGGGGACAGGGGGCCAGGGAGACCCAGTACTTC	CASSVGGGQGARETQYF
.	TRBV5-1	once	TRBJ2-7	TGCGCCAGCAGCTTGGGGCAGGGTTACTCCTACGAGCAGTACTTC	CASSLGQGYSYEQYF
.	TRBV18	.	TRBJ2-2	TGTGCCAGCTCACTTTCTCCCCCGGGAAGGGACACCGGGGAGCTGTTTTTT	CASSLSPPGRDTGELFF
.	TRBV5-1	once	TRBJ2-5	TGCGCCAGCAGCCCTGGTGTCCAGGGAGGAGAGACCCAGTACTTC	CASSPGVQGGETQYF
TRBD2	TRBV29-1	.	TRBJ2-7	TGCAGCGCTGGACTAGCGGGAGACGAGCAGTACTTC	CSAGLAGDEQYF
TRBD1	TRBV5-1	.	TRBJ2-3	TGCGCCAGCAGCTCTGGACAGGGCTTCACAGATACGCAGTATTTT	CASSSGQGFTDTQYF
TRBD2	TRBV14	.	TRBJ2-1	TGTGCCAGCAGCTATCTAGCGGGAGCCTACAATGAGCAGTTCTTC	CASSYLAGAYNEQFF
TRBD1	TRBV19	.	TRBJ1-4	TGTGCCAGTAGTATTCAGGGGGCCGAGAATGAAAAACTGTTTTTT	CASSIQGAENEKLFF
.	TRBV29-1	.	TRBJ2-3	TGCAGCGTTGGGGGGGCGTCTTCCACAGATACGCAGTATTTT	CSVGGASSTDTQYF
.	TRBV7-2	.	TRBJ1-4	TGTGCCAGCAGCTTAGCAGGGCCTAATGAAAAACTGTTTTTT	CASSLAGPNEKLFF
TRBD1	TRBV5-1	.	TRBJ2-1	TGCGCCAGCAGCCCCAGGGCGGGGACAGGGAATGAGCAGTTCTTC	CASSPRAGTGNEQFF
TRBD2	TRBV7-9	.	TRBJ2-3	TGTGCCAGCAGCTTAGAGCGGGGACTTATAATAGCAGATACGCAGTATTTT	CASSLERGLIIADTQYF
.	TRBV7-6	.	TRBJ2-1	TGTGCCAGCAGCCTATCTTACGGAGGGTTTAATGAGCAGTTCTTC	CASSLSYGGFNEQFF
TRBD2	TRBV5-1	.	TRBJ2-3	TGCGCCAGCAGCTTGGGAGGCGGGAGGCCGGATACGCAGTATTTT	CASSLGGGRPDTQYF
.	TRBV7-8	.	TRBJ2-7	TGTGCCAGCAGCCGAGAGGGGAGCTCCTACGAGCAGTACTTC	CASSREGSSYEQYF
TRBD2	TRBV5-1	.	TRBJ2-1	TGCGCCAGCAGCTTGACTAGCGGGGGGGGTGAGCAGTTCTTC	CASSLTSGGGEQFF
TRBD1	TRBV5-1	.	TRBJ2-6	TGCGCCAGCAGCTTGGGCCCACAGGGGTTATCCGCTGGGGCCAACGTCCTGACTTTC	CASSLGPQGLSAGANVLTF
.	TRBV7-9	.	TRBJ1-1	TGTGCCAGCAGCTTTGAGGGTTTCACTGAAGCTTTCTTT	CASSFEGFTEAFF
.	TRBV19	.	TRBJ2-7	TGTGCCAGTAGCCCCTTGGATACCTACGAGCAGTACTTC	CASSPLDTYEQYF
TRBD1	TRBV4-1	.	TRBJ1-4	TGCGCCAGCAGCCCCGGACAGGGGCCAACTAATGAAAAACTGTTTTTT	CASSPGQGPTNEKLFF
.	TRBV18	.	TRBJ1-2	TGTGCCAGCTCACCGGGCCCGGGGACAAGAGGGGATGGCTACACCTTC	CASSPGPGTRGDGYTF
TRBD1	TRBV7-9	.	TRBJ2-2	TGTGCCAGCAGCTTCAGGGGGCCAGCGAACACCGGGGAGCTGTTTTTT	CASSFRGPANTGELFF
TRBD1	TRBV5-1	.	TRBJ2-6	TGCGCCAGCAGCTTGTATGCAGGGGACAGGGGCAACTCTGGGGCCAACGTCCTGACTTTC	CASSLYAGDRGNSGANVLTF
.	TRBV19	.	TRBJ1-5	TGTGCCAGTACCCGCCAGGTCAATCAGCCCCAGCATTTT	CASTRQVNQPQHF
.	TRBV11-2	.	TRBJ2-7	TGTGCCAGCAGCCCGCAAGAGGTTGGGACATGGGAGCAGTACTTC	CASSPQEVGTWEQYF
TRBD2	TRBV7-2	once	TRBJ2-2	TGTGCCAGCAGCCCGGGCGGGAGATCCACCGGGGAGCTGTTTTTT	CASSPGGRSTGELFF
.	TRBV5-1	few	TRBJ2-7	TGCGCCAGCAGCTTGTTCGGCCCCTCTGGCGAGCAGTACTTC	CASSLFGPSGEQYF
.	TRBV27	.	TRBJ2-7	TGTGCCAGCAGTTTAGCGGAAGGAGCCTACGAGCAGTACTTC	CASSLAEGAYEQYF
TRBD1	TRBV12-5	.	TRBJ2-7	TGTGCTAGTGGTCCTCCCGGCAGGGGGCTCTACGAGCAGTACTTC	CASGPPGRGLYEQYF
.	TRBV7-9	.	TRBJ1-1	TGTGCCAGCAGCCCCCTTGGACGGGAGATCACTGAAGCTTTCTTT	CASSPLGREITEAFF
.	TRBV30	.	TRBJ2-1	TGTGCCTGGAACCCTAGAGGGTCCTACAATGAGCAGTTCTTC	CAWNPRGSYNEQFF
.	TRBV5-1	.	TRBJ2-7	TGCGCCAGCAGCCTGGCACCTCTGGACTACGAGCAGTACTTC	CASSLAPLDYEQYF
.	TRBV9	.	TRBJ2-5	TGTGCCAGCAGCGTAGAAGGGGTCGGCGGACCGAAAAAGACCCAGTACTTC	CASSVEGVGGPKKTQYF
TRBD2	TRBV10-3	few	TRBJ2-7	TGTGCCATCAGTCGGGGGGTTAGCGGGAGGGCCGACGAGCAGTACTTC	CAISRGVSGRADEQYF
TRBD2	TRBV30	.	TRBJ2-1	TGTGCCTGGAGGTTCGCGGGAGAGCGCAATGAGCAGTTCTTC	CAWRFAGERNEQFF
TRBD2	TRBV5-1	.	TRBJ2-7	TGCGCCAGCAGCTTGGAGGGTGCGGGAGGCCCTTCCCGAGTCGAGCAGTACTTC	CASSLEGAGGPSRVEQYF
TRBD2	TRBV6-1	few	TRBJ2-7	TGTGCCAGCAGTGGGTGGGTAGCGGGAGGTCAAGAGCAGTACTTC	CASSGWVAGGQEQYF
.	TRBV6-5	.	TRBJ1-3	TGTGCCAGCAGTTGGACGAATGGAAACACCATATATTTT	CASSWTNGNTIYF
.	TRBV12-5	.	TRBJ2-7	TGTGCTAGTGGTTCCATGGTCTACGAGCAGTACTTC	CASGSMVYEQYF
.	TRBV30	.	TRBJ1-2	TGTGCCTGGAGTGTAGGGTATGGCTACACCTTC	CAWSVGYGYTF
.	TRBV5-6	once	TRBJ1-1	TGTGCCAGCAGCTTGGCCGGGCCAATGAACACTGAAGCTTTCTTT	CASSLAGPMNTEAFF
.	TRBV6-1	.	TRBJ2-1	TGTGCCAGCAGTGGGGCAGGGAGCTCCTACAATGAGCAGTTCTTC	CASSGAGSSYNEQFF
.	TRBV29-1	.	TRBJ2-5	TGCAGCGTTGAGAGCTCGCTACTGGAGACCCAGTACTTC	CSVESSLLETQYF
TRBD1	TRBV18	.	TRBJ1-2	TGTGCCAGCTCGCCTCGGACAGGGGAGAGCAGAGGCTACACCTTC	CASSPRTGESRGYTF
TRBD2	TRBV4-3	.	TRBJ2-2	TGCGCCAGCAGGCGGGGGGCGAACACCGGGGAGCTGTTTTTT	CASRRGANTGELFF
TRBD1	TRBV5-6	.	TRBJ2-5	TGTGCCAGCAGCTCTGGGACAGGGATGTTCGGGGAGACCCAGTACTTC	CASSSGTGMFGETQYF
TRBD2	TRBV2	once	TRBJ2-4	TGTGCCAGCAGTGAAGCGGGAGGGCCCATTCAGTACTTC	CASSEAGGPIQYF